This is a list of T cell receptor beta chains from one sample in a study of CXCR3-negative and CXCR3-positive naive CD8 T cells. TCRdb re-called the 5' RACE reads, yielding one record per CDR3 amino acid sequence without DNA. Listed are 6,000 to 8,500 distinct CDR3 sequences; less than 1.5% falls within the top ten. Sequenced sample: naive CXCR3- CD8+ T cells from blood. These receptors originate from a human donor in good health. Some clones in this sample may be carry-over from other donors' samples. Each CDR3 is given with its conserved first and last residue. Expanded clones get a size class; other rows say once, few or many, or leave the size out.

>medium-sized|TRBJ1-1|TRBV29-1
CSVAGQGGNTEAFF
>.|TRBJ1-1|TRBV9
CASSDLGPAVNTEAFF
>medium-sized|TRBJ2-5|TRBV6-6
CASSYTEMGAEETQYF
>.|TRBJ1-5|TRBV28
CASRTPFGNYSNQPQHF
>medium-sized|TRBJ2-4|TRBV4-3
CASSQATGEAKNIQYF
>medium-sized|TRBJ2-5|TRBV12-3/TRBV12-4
CASSFDGGIQETQYF
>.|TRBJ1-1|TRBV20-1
CSARAEVMNTEAFF
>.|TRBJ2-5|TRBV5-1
CASSEDRNQETQYF
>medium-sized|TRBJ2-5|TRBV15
CATSTPGPSGKQTQYF
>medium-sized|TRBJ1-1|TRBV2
CASRVQGVPEAFF
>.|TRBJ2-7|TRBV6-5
CASSYSGTGTSGFPYEQYF
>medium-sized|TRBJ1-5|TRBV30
CAWSGPRSGQPQHF
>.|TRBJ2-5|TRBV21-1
CASSNGPRTGLETQYF
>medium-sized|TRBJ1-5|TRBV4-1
CASSQVELNQPQHF
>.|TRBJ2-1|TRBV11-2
CASSSGTSGRNEQFF
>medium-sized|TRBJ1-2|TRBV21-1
CASRTAAYGYTF
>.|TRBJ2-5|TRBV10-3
CAISDRGIQETQYF
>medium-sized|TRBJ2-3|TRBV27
CASSPWAGVSTDTQYF
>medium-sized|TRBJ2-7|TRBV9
CASSSGTPYEQYF
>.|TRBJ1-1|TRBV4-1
CASSPPSGTNTEAFF
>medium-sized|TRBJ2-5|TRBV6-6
CASSIQETQYF
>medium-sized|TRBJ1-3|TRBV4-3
CASSQDESASSGNTIYF
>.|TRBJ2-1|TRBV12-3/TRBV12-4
CASRVSGTNYNEQFF
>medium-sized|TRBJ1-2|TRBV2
CASSEPGTGVIDGYTF
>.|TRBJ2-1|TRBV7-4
CASSLGRREAYNEQFF
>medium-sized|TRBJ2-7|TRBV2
CASMKPGGYEQYF
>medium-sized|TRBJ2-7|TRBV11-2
CASSLGLTYEQYF
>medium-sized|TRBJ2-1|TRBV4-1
CASMGSSLAAYNEQFF
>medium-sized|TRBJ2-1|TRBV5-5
CASSLVQAYNEQFF
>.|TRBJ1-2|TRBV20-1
CSATTGYGYTF
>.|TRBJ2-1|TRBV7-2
CASSPTPDNEQFF
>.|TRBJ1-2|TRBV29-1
CSVDNREAGGYTF
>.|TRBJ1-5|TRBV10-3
CAISDGTTSNQPQHF
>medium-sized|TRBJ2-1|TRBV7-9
CASSLTVNEQFF
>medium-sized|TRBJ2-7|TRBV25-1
CASSDFLGYEQYF
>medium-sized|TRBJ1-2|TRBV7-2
CASSGTGGYGYTF
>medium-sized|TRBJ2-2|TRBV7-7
CASSVGLHEVWTGELFF
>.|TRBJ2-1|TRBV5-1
CASSLAPSGTDEQFF
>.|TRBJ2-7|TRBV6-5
CASSETGYEQYF
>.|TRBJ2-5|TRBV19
CASSARETQYF
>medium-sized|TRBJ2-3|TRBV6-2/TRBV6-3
CASAGTSETRWSDTQYF
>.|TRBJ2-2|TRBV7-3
CASSTGVTGELFF
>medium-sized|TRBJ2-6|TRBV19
CASRTGDGSGANVLTF
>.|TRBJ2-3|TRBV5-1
CASNPNGPDTQYF
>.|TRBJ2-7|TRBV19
CASSIPGVNEQYF
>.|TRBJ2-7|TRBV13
CASSSPSRTGVEQYF
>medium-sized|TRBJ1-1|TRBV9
CASSTGRRNTEAFF
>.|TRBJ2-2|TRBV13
CASSLQALNTGELFF
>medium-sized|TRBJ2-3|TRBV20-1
CSARGERSTDTQYF